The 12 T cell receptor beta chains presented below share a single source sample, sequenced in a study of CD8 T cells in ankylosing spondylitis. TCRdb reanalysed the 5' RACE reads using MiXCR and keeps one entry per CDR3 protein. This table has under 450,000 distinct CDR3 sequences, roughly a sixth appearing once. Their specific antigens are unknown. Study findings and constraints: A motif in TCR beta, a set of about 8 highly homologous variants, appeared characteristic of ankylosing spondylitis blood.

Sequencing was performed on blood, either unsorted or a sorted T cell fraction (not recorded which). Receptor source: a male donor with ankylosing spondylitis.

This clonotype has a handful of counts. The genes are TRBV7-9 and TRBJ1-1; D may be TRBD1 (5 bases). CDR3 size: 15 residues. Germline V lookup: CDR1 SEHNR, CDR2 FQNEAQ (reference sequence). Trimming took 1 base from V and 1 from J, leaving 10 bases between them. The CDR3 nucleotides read TGTGCCAGCAGCTTAGGAGGGGCTTCGAACACTGAAGCTTTCTTT. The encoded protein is CASSLGGASNTEAFF.

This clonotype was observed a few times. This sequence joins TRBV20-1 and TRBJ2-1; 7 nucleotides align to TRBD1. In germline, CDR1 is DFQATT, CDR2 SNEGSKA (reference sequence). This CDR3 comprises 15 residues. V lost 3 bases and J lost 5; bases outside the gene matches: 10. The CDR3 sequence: CSARSQGITNNEQFF. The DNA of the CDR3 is TGCAGTGCTAGGTCACAGGGGATTACTAACAATGAGCAGTTCTTC.

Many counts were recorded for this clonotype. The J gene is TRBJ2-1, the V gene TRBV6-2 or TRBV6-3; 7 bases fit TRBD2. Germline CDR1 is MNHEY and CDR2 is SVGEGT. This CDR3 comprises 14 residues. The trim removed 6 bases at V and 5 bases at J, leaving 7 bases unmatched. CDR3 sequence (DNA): TGTGCCAGCAGCCGCCGGGGAGGGAACAATGAGCAGTTCTTC. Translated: CASSRRGGNNEQFF.

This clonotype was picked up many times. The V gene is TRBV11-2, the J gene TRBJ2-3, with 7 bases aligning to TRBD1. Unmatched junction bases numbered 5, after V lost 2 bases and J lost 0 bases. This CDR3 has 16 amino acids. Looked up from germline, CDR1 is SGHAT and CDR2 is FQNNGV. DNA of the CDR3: TGTGCCAGCAGCTTACTGACCAGGGGGAGCACAGATACGCAGTATTTT. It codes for CASSLLTRGSTDTQYF. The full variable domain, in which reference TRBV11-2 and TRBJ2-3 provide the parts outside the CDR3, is EAGVAQSPRYKIIEKRQSVAFWCNPISGHATLYWYQQILGQGPKLLIQFQNNGVVDDSQLPKDRFSAERLKGVDSTLKIQPAKLEDSAVYLCASSLLTRGSTDTQYFGPGTRLTVL.

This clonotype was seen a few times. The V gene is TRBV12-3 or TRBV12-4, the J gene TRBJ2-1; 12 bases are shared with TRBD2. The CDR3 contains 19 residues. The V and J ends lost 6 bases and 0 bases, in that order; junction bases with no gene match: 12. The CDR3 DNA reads TGTGCCAGCAGACCGCTAGCGGGGGGGGCTTATAGCTCCTACAATGAGCAGTTCTTC. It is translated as CASRPLAGGAYSSYNEQFF.

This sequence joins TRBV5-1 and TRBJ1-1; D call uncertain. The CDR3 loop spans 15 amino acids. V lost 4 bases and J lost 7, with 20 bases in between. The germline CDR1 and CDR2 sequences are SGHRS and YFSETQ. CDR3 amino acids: CASSREGNKEVEAFF. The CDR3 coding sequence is TGCGCCAGCAGCCGAGAAGGGAACAAGGAAGTTGAAGCTTTCTTT.

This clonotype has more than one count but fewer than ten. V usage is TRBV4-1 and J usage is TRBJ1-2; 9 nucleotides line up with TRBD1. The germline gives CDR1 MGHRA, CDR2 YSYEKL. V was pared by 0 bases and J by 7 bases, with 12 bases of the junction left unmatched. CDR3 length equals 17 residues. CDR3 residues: CASSQDRRVTGGSGYTF. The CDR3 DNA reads TGCGCCAGCAGCCAAGATCGGAGGGTTACAGGGGGCTCTGGCTACACCTTC.

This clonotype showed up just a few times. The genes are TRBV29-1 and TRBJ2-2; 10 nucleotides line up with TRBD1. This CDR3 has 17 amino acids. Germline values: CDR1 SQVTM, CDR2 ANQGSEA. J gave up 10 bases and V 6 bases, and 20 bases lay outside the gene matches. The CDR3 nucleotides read TGCAGCGTACAAAACAAAAGGACAGGGGGTCTTCAATCGGAGCTGTTTTTT. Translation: CSVQNKRTGGLQSELFF.

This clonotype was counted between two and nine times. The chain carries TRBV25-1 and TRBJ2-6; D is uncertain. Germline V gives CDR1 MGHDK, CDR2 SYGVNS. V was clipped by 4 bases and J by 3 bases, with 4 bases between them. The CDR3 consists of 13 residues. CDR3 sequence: CASSAFGANVLTF. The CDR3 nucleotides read TGTGCCAGCAGTGCTTTTGGGGCCAACGTCCTGACTTTC.

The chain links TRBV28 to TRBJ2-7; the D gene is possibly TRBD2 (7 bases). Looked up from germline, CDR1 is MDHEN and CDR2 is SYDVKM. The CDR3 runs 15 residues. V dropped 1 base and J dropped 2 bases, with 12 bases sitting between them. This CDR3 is CASSLLGGATYEQYF. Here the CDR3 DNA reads TGTGCCAGCAGTTTATTGGGGGGGGCGACCTACGAGCAGTACTTC.

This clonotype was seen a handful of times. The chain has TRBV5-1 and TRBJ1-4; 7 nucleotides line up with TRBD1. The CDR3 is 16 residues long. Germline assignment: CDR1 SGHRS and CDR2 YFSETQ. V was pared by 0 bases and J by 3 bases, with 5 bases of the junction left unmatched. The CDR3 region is CASSLEGGAPNEKLFF. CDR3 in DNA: TGCGCCAGCAGCTTGGAAGGGGGCGCGCCTAATGAAAAACTGTTTTTT.

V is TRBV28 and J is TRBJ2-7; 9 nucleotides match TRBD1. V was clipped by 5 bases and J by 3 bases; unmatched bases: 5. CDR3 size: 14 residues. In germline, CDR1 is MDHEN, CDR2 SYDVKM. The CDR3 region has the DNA TGTGCCAGCAGTAAGAGGACAGGGGACTACGAGCAGTACTTC. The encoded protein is CASSKRTGDYEQYF. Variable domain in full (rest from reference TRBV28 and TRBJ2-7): DVKVTQSSRYLVKRTGEKVFLECVQDMDHENMFWYRQDPGLGLRLIYFSYDVKMKEKGDIPEGYSVSREKKERFSLILESASTNQTSMYLCASSKRTGDYEQYFGPGTRLTVT.